Below, 13 T cell receptor beta chains from the same sample are listed, as sequenced in a study of blood T cell repertoires in COVID-19. TCRdb's table, derived via immunoSEQ multiplex PCR, lists solely in-frame clones and lacks some. The data show approximately 250,000 clones, 70% to 85% seen once. What was sequenced was PBMCs or T cells enriched from blood (not recorded which). These receptors were taken from a man aged 40-49 years who had recovered from COVID-19.

V gene TRBV12-3 or TRBV12-4 combines with J gene TRBJ2-1; D unclear. The CDR3 sequence is 12 residues long. Trimming shortened V by 3 bases and J by 7 bases, and 7 bases separated the two germline ends. CDR3 nucleotides: TGTGCCAGCAGTTTTGGGCAGAATGAGCAGTTCTTC. Residues: CASSFGQNEQFF.

The rearrangement links TRBV9 to TRBJ2-7; maybe TRBD2 (6 bases). The CDR3 sequence is 16 residues long. The V end lost 4 bases, the J end lost 0 bases, and 17 bases lay between the germline ends. The V gene's germline CDR1 is SGDLS and CDR2 YYNGEE. CDR3 residues: CASSPIGGTSSYEQYF. The CDR3 bases are TGTGCCAGCAGCCCCATTGGCGGGACGAGCTCCTACGAGCAGTACTTC.

V is TRBV25-1 and J is TRBJ2-3; D is possibly TRBD2 (6 bases). The CDR3 is 14 amino acids. Between the trimmed V and J ends, which lost 4 bases and 2 bases, there was a span of 10 bases. The germline CDR1 and CDR2 sequences are MGHDK and SYGVNS. The CDR3 DNA reads as TGTGCCAGCAGTGGGGGACTGTCCACAGATACGCAGTATTTT. Its protein is CASSGGLSTDTQYF. The full variable domain, its missing parts supplied by reference TRBV25-1 and TRBJ2-3, is EADIYQTPRYLVIGTGKKITLECSQTMGHDKMYWYQQDPGMELHLIHYSYGVNSTEKGDLSSESTVSRIRTEHFPLTLESARPSHTSQYLCASSGGLSTDTQYFGPGTRLTVL.

The rearrangement links TRBV7-9 to TRBJ2-1, with TRBD2 matching 10 bases. The V gene end was trimmed by 8 bases and the J gene end by 4 bases; junction bases not matched to a gene: 5. CDR3 length: 14 residues. Germline loops: CDR1 SEHNR, CDR2 FQNEAQ (reference sequence). CDR3 protein: CASGRTSGYNEQFF. CDR3 coding DNA: TGTGCCAGCGGGAGGACTAGCGGATACAATGAGCAGTTCTTC.

The J gene is TRBJ2-1, the V gene TRBV15, with TRBD1 as a possible D gene (7 bases). Trimming shortened V by 1 base and J by 8 bases, and 15 bases separated the two germline ends. The germline gives CDR1 LNHNV, CDR2 YYDKDF (reference sequence). The CDR3 runs 15 residues. CDR3 sequence: CATSRGGGTDHEQFF. The CDR3 DNA reads as TGTGCCACCAGCAGAGGGGGCGGGACAGACCATGAGCAGTTCTTC.

V is TRBV19 and J is TRBJ1-2, with 10 bases matching TRBD1. V gave up 4 bases and J gave up 8 bases; unmatched junction bases: 7. CDR3 size: 14 residues. In germline, CDR1 is LNHDA, CDR2 SQIVND (reference sequence). The chain's CDR3 is CASSTPGQGRGYTF. The CDR3 nucleotides are TGTGCCAGTAGTACTCCGGGACAGGGGAGAGGCTACACCTTC.

This clone occurred a few times. The V gene is TRBV7-2, the J gene TRBJ2-7; 9 nucleotides agree with TRBD1. Germline CDR1 reads SGHTA; CDR2 reads FQGNSA. The V and J ends lost 3 bases and 6 bases, in that order; junction bases with no gene match: 12. The CDR3 sequence is 16 residues long. The CDR3 DNA is TGTGCCAGCAGCTTGCCGGGACAGGGAATTAGGGTCGAGCAGTACTTC. The encoded protein is CASSLPGQGIRVEQYF.

V and J are TRBV10-1 and TRBJ2-7, with a weak D call TRBD1 (5 bases). The V end lost 0 bases, the J end lost 5 bases, and 14 bases lay between the germline ends. Germline V gene lookup returns CDR1 WNHNN and CDR2 SYGVQD (reference sequence). The CDR3 spans 15 residues. CDR3 in amino acids: CASSESKGYLDEQYF. CDR3 nucleotides: TGCGCCAGCAGTGAGTCCAAGGGGTATCTTGACGAGCAGTACTTC.

The J gene is TRBJ2-2, the V gene TRBV5-1; no reliable D call. Trimming shortened V by 3 bases and J by 5 bases, and 2 bases separated the two germline ends. Germline lookup yields CDR1 SGHRS and CDR2 YFSETQ. This CDR3 is built from 11 residues. CDR3 amino acids: CASSSTGELFF. DNA of the CDR3: TGCGCCAGCAGCTCTACCGGGGAGCTGTTTTTT.

As for this clone: This same CDR3 is encoded by further DNA sequences in the sample. V is TRBV2 and J is TRBJ1-5, with a weak D call TRBD1 (6 bases). Germline CDR1 and CDR2: SNHLY and FYNNEI. Trimming removed 4 bases from V and 4 bases from J, with 11 bases in between. The CDR3 has 14 residues. As DNA, the CDR3 is TGTGCCAGCAGTGCCCAGGGGTCGAATCAGCCCCAGCATTTT. It specifies CASSAQGSNQPQHF.

The V and J genes are TRBV7-8 and TRBJ2-1; D is unresolved. The CDR3 is 12 amino acids. The germline V gene has CDR1 SGHVS and CDR2 FQNEAQ. V was shortened by 5 bases and J by 8 bases, with 10 bases between the two germline ends. DNA of the CDR3: TGTGCCAGCAGCCCTGTGGGCGATGAGCAGTTCTTC. Translating it yields CASSPVGDEQFF.

The V call is TRBV27, the J call TRBJ2-1, with 8 bases lining up with TRBD2. The V gene's germline CDR1 is MNHEY and CDR2 SMNVEV (reference sequence). The CDR3 consists of 12 residues. Trimming removed 11 bases from V and 7 bases from J; junction bases left unmatched: 7. CDR3 in DNA: TGTGCCTCAAAGCGGGAGTGGAATGAGCAGTTCTTC. It yields the protein CASKREWNEQFF.

J is TRBJ1-5 and V is TRBV28; D uncertain. This CDR3 is 14 amino acids long. Between the trimmed V and J ends, which lost 6 bases and 2 bases, there was a span of 11 bases. Germline CDR1 reads MDHEN; CDR2 reads SYDVKM. CDR3 sequence: CASSLNQGNQPQHF. The CDR3 nucleotides read TGTGCCAGCAGCCTTAATCAGGGCAATCAGCCCCAGCATTTT.